The next 8 T cell receptor beta chains were all read from a single sample in a study of patients and donors after allogeneic stem cell transplantation (TCRdb year 2020). To prepare the library, RT-PCR was applied. The listed sequencing device is NextSeq 550. TCRdb redid the processing of the public reads, applying fastp at Q25 and MiXCR, and retained in-frame beta chains. All rows with the same CDR3 protein become a single entry with the most common DNA and genes. Here the sample has about a million distinct CDR3 sequences; more than 15% occur a single time. Clones ranked in the top ten supply around 5.5% of the sample. Sequencing input: blood, either unsorted or a sorted T cell fraction (not recorded which). Receptors were obtained from a human donor who was either an allogeneic HSCT recipient or a stem cell or donor lymphocyte infusion donor (not recorded which). It is not recorded whose cells these are; they may come from a transplant donor.

This chain uses TRBV3-1 with TRBJ2-3; TRBD2 is a possible D gene (5 bases). Looked up from germline, CDR1 is LGHDT and CDR2 is YNNKEL (reference sequence). This CDR3 contains 15 residues. V gave up 1 base and J gave up 4 bases, with 12 bases separating them. The CDR3 protein is CASSQGGAVPDTQYF. For the CDR3, the DNA is TGTGCCAGCAGCCAAGGGGGAGCAGTCCCAGATACGCAGTATTTT.

V usage is TRBV20-1 and J usage is TRBJ1-5, with TRBD1 as a possible D gene (6 bases). Per the germline V gene, CDR1 is DFQATT and CDR2 is SNEGSKA (reference sequence). The V end was cut by 0 bases, the J end by 3 bases, with 12 bases between. The CDR3 has 15 amino acids. The CDR3 region has the DNA TGCAGTGCTAGAGATGAAGGGGGAAACAATCAGCCCCAGCATTTT. Translating gives CSARDEGGNNQPQHF.

The rearrangement joins TRBV19 to TRBJ1-4; 9 nucleotides line up with TRBD1. J gave up 0 bases and V 4 bases, and 9 bases lay outside the gene matches. Germline CDR1 and CDR2: LNHDA and SQIVND (reference sequence). The CDR3 spans 18 residues. Here the CDR3 DNA reads TGTGCCAGTAGTACCCTGACAGGGGGTTACTCAACTAATGAAAAACTGTTTTTT. This encodes CASSTLTGGYSTNEKLFF.

This clonotype has only a few counts. V and J are TRBV29-1 and TRBJ2-7; 8 bases map to TRBD2. Germline V gives CDR1 SQVTM, CDR2 ANQGSEA. V gave up 7 bases and J gave up 6 bases; unmatched junction bases: 5. The CDR3 consists of 11 residues. The CDR3 region is CSAGTRFEQYF. Written as DNA, the CDR3 is TGCAGCGCCGGGACTAGATTCGAGCAGTACTTC.

This clonotype occurred a few times. The chain links TRBV27 to TRBJ1-5, with 8 bases aligning to TRBD1. The CDR3 loop spans 15 amino acids. The V segment lost 5 bases and the J segment 2 bases; nucleotides outside the gene matches: 5. Germline V CDR1 and CDR2: MNHEY, SMNVEV (reference sequence). The CDR3: CASSAVTGGNQPQHF. Here the CDR3 DNA reads TGTGCCAGCAGTGCTGTGACAGGGGGCAATCAGCCCCAGCATTTT.

This chain links TRBV7-6 with TRBJ2-1; TRBD2 matches 8 bases. CDR1 is SGHVS, CDR2 FNYEAQ, per germline. J lost 3 bases, V lost 0 bases, and 7 bases had no gene match. The length of the CDR3 is 17 residues. In DNA form, the CDR3 reads TGTGCCAGCAGCTTAGCGATGGCTAGCGGGTACTACAATGAGCAGTTCTTC. It translates to CASSLAMASGYYNEQFF.

V usage is TRBV7-8 and J usage is TRBJ1-5; TRBD1 matches at 7 bases. CDR3 size: 19 residues. With V trimmed by 1 base and J by 5 bases, 17 bases remained unmatched. Germline-derived CDR1 and CDR2 are SGHVS and FQNEAQ. The CDR3 is CASSLVEARLQGIHQPQHF. Here the CDR3 DNA reads TGTGCCAGCAGCTTAGTTGAGGCGAGACTACAGGGGATCCATCAGCCCCAGCATTTT.

This clonotype came up a few times. J is TRBJ1-5 and V is TRBV12-3 or TRBV12-4; D call uncertain. This CDR3 has 16 amino acids. Trimming took off 3 bases at V and 5 bases at J, with 17 bases between the two ends. The CDR3 nucleotides read TGTGCCAGCAGTTTTACCAGTGAGCCCAGGCATCAGCCCCAGCATTTT. It yields the protein CASSFTSEPRHQPQHF.